This is a list of T cell receptor beta chains from one sample in a study of B cell selection in AIRE deficiency. Repertoires were generated with immunoSEQ multiplex PCR, while TCRdb's copy carries only in-frame clones and drops some. The data show about 18,000 clones, 93% seen once. Sequencing was performed on CD4+CD25+ Tregs sorted from PBMCs. The receptors derive from a human donor in good health. Each CDR3 is given with its conserved first and last residue.

V gene	J gene	CDR3 protein
TRBV2	TRBJ2-3	CASSRLTDTQYF
TRBV7-9	TRBJ2-5	CASSLGDRGRETQYF
TRBV29-1	TRBJ2-7	CSVVARGRGYEQYF
TRBV28	TRBJ1-1	CASSPGGLAMNTEAFF
TRBV29-1	TRBJ2-3	CSAGKARTDTQYF
TRBV5-6	TRBJ2-2	CASSSYLASTGELFF
TRBV10-3	TRBJ2-3	CAIRSSTDTQYF
TRBV6-6	TRBJ2-3	CASGRGGGDTQYF
TRBV18	TRBJ2-7	CASSRPNGPYEQYF
TRBV5-4	TRBJ1-1	CASSQEGTEAFF
TRBV6-5	TRBJ1-2	CASSPGRGQGYGYTF
TRBV5-1	TRBJ2-1	CASSLETAVNEQFF
TRBV7-9	TRBJ1-1	CASSLGQGIEAFF
TRBV15	TRBJ2-7	CATSDWGPGEQYF
TRBV6-5	TRBJ1-2	CASSYWQGEGYTF
TRBV7-3	TRBJ1-2	CASSLGPSGGYTF
TRBV28	TRBJ1-5	CASSEQGASWNQPQHF
TRBV21-1	TRBJ2-2	CASSTIDRGKNTGELFF
TRBV20-1	TRBJ2-7	CSVLRVPQYF
TRBV2	TRBJ1-5	CASSLSSGASDF
TRBV5-4	TRBJ2-7	CASSLGLAGTLTYEQYF
TRBV28	TRBJ2-7	CASSLLGAVEQYF
TRBV27	TRBJ1-1	CASSLRYWARGTEAFF
TRBV11-1	TRBJ2-1	CASSLRPSGRTSYNEQFF
TRBV6-5	TRBJ2-3	CASSYSSGRGDTQYF
TRBV28	TRBJ2-1	CASTQGTNNEQFF
TRBV5-1	TRBJ1-3	CASSLVVGPGNTIYF
TRBV4-1	TRBJ2-7	CASSQEVLSEQYF
TRBV7-9	TRBJ2-7	CASSLERESSYEQYF
TRBV28	TRBJ2-4	CASSLAPIAKNIQYF
TRBV9	TRBJ1-1	CASSVVGSSTEAFF
TRBV7-7	TRBJ2-5	CASSLVGAGETQYF
TRBV5-5	TRBJ1-3	CASSSSALSGNTIYF
TRBV6-1	TRBJ1-5	CASSEEWGRQPQHF
TRBV28	TRBJ1-2	CASSPGGGAGYGYTF
TRBV27	TRBJ2-4	CASSLDRVANIQYF
TRBV18	TRBJ1-1	CASSEDSLEAFF
TRBV7-6	TRBJ2-2	CASGTGNTGELFF
TRBV6-5	TRBJ1-2	CASSYGVYYGYTF
TRBV12-2	TRBJ1-1	CASSPYTTGRNTEAFF
TRBV2	TRBJ2-7	CASQRQGYHEQYF
TRBV5-1	TRBJ1-1	CASSWKGDTEAFF
TRBV11-3	TRBJ2-2	CASSLVNTYANTGELFF
TRBV5-4	TRBJ2-6	CASSLGGKGGANVLTF
TRBV6-1	TRBJ2-7	CASSLPSAQYF
TRBV7-9	TRBJ2-7	CASSLAGTSGRRADYEQYF
TRBV7-2	TRBJ1-3	CASSRGQGGGNTIYF
TRBV7-9	TRBJ1-4	CASSSSGMGVTVEKLFF
TRBV18	TRBJ2-2	CASSLGTGELFF
TRBV7-9	TRBJ2-3	CASSRRLASDTQYF
TRBV27	TRBJ1-5	CASSNSRVAGNQPQHF
TRBV7-2	TRBJ1-2	CASSLTGSYGYTF
TRBV30	TRBJ1-2	CAWIGAPGGYTF
TRBV13	TRBJ2-5	CASSVHGTGGRETQYF
TRBV6-4	TRBJ2-1	CASSEDGREDNEQFF
TRBV5-1	TRBJ2-1	CASSFSSGSYNEQFF
TRBV6-1	TRBJ2-7	CASRQQGYPTYEQYF